This T cell receptor (beta chain) stems from a study of CD8 T cells in ankylosing spondylitis. As concerns this clonotype: Its antigen is not identified.

Whole-study findings and limits: Reportedly, significant enrichment of disease-linked clones occurred in matched ankylosing spondylitis synovial fluid. Blood from ankylosing spondylitis patients appeared to carry a characteristic roughly eight-variant TCR beta motif. Disease-linked clones were CD8+ and relatively rare in peripheral blood.

Molecular-barcoded quantitative 5'-RACE produced these TCR beta libraries. MiXCR was run by TCRdb on the 5' RACE reads, yielding one entry per CDR3 protein. In the table there are about 220,000 distinct CDR3 sequences, 15% to 20% of which are singletons. V dropped 4 bases and J dropped 4; count of bases not matched to a gene: 5. The CDR3 runs 14 residues. Germline V lookup: CDR1 SGHRS, CDR2 YFSETQ. The chain uses TRBV5-1 and TRBJ2-3; 8 bases agree with TRBD2. Sequencing was done on a sample of blood, either unsorted or a sorted T cell fraction (not recorded which). The TCR comes from a male donor with ankylosing spondylitis. The CDR3 DNA follows: TGCGCCAGCAGCCCGGGGGGGCTCCCAGATACGCAGTATTTT. This gives the protein CASSPGGLPDTQYF.